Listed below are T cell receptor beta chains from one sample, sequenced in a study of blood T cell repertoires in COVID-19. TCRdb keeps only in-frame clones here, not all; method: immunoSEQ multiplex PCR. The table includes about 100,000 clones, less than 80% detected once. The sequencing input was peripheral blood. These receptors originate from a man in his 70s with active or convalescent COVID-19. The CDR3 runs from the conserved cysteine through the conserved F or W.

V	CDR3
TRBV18	CASSPGQMNTEAFF
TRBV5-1	CASSLITGGGYEQYF
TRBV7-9	CASSPGRGGMGTNEQYF
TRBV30	CAWSPQGYEQFF
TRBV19	CASSIGLAEGYEQYF
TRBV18	CASSPPSGGVQETQYF
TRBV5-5	CASSLFTGYQETQYF
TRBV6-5	CASSYSPGTYEQYF
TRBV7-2	CASSGQGRGTQYF
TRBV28	CASIRPGGYEQYF
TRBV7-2	CASSQTSDSPKTQYF
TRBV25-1	CASSGYGQGKGGYTF
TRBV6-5	CASSDRGVTEAFF
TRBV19	CASSIEGLANGKETQYF
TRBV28	CASRMTGVAYEQYF
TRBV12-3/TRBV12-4	CASSLRPNTEAFF